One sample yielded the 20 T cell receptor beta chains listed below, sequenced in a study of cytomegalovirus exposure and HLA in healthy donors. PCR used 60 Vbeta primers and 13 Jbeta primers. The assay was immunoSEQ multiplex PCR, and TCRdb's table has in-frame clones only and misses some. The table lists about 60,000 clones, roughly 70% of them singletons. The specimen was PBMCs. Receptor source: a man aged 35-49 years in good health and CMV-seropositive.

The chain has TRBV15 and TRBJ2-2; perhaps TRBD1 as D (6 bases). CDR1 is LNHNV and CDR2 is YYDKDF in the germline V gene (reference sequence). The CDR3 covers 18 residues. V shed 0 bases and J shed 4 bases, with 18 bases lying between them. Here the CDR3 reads CATSRDLGGMFSTGELFF. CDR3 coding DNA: TGTGCCACCAGCAGAGATTTAGGGGGAATGTTTAGCACCGGGGAGCTGTTTTTT.

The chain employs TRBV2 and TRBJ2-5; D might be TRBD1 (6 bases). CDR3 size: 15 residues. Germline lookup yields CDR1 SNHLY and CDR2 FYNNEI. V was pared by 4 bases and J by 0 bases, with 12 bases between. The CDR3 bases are TGTGCCAGCAGTGGGTTAGGGACAAACCAAGAGACCCAGTACTTC. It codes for CASSGLGTNQETQYF.

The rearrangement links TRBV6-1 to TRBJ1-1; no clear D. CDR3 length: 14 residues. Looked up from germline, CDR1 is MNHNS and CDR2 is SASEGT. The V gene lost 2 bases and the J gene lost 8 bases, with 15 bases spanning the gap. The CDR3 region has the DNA TGTGCCAGCAGTGAACCCGGCCTCTCCAGGGAAGCTTTCTTT. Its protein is CASSEPGLSREAFF.

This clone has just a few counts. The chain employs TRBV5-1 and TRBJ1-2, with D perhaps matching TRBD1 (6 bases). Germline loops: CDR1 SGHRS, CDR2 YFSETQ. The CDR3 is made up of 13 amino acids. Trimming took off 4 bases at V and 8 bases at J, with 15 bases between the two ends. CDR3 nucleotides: TGCGCCAGCAGCCGCAACAGGGACGGGGGCTACACCTTC. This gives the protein CASSRNRDGGYTF.

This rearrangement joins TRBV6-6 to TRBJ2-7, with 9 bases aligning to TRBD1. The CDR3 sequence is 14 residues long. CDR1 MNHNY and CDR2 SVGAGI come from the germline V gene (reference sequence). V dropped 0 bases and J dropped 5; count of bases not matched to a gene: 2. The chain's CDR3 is CASSYSRDRDEQYF. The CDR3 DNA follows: TGTGCCAGCAGTTACTCCCGGGACAGGGACGAGCAGTACTTC.

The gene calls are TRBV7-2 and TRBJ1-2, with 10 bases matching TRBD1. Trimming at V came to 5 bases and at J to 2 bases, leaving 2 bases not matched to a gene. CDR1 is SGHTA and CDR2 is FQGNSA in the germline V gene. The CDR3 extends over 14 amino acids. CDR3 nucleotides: TGTGCCAGCAGCCCGGGACAGGGGAACTATGGCTACACCTTC. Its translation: CASSPGQGNYGYTF.

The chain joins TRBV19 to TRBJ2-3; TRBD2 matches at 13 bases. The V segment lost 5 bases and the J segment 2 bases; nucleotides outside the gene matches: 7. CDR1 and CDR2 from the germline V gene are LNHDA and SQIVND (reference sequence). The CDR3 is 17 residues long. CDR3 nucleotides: TGTGCCAGTAGTGGAGGGACTAGCGGGGAGATCACAGATACGCAGTATTTT. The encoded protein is CASSGGTSGEITDTQYF.

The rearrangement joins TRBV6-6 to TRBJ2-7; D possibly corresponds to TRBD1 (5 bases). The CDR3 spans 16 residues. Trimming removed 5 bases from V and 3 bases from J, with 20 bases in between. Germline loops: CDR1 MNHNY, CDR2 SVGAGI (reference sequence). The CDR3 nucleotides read TGTGCCAGCAGTCCCAGCAGGGTGGCCGCTCACTACGAGCAGTACTTC. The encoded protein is CASSPSRVAAHYEQYF.

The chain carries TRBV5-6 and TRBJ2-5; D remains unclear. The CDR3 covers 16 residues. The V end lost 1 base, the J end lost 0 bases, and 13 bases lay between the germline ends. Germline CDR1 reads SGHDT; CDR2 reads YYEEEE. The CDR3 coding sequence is TGTGCCAGCAGCTTGCCCCCGACTGAGTACCAAGAGACCCAGTACTTC. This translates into CASSLPPTEYQETQYF.

The CDR3: CAWSVLGQGRRTDTQYF. For the CDR3, the DNA is TGTGCCTGGAGTGTACTGGGACAGGGGCGTCGGACAGATACGCAGTATTTT. This sequence joins TRBV30 and TRBJ2-3; TRBD1 agrees at 10 bases. Germline CDR1 is GTSNPN and CDR2 is SVGIG (reference sequence). The J segment lost 3 bases and the V segment lost 0 bases, leaving 9 bases of the junction unmatched. The CDR3 extends over 17 amino acids.

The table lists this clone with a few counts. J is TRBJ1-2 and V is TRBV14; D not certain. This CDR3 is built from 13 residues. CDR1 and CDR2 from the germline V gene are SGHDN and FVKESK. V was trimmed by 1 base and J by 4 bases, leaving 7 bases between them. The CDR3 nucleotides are TGTGCCAGCAGCCAAGCATGGGCCTATGGCTACACCTTC. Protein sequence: CASSQAWAYGYTF.

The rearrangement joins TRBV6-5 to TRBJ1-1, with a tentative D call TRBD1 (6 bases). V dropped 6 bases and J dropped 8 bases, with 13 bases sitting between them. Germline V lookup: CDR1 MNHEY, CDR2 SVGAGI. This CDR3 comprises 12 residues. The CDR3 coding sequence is TGTGCCAGCAGAACCCTTGGACAGGAAGCTTTCTTT. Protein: CASRTLGQEAFF.

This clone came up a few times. The CDR3 region is CASSELRGRTEAFF. DNA of the CDR3: TGTGCCAGCAGCGAGCTGCGGGGGAGGACTGAAGCTTTCTTT. The chain couples TRBV2 to TRBJ1-1; a possible D gene is TRBD1 (5 bases). Germline assignment: CDR1 SNHLY and CDR2 FYNNEI. The length of the CDR3 is 14 residues. Trimming cost V 6 bases and J 5 bases, with 16 bases left between them.

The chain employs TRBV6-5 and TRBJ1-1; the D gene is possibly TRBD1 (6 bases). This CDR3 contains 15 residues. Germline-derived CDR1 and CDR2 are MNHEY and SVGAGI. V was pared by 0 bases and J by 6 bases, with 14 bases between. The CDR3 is CASSYSGRGYAEAFF. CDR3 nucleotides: TGTGCCAGCAGTTACTCTGGCAGGGGATACGCTGAAGCTTTCTTT.

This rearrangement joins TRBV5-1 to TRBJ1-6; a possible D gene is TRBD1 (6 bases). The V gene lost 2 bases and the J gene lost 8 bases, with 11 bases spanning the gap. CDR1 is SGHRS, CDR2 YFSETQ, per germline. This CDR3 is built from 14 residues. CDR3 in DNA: TGCGCCAGCAGCTTACGCAGGGGTGATTCACCCCTCCACTTT. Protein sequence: CASSLRRGDSPLHF.

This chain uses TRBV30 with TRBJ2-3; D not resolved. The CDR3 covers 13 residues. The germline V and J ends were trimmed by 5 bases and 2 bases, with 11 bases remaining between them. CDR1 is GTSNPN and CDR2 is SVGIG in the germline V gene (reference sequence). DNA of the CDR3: TGTGCCTGGGAGCCTCTTAACACAGATACGCAGTATTTT. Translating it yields CAWEPLNTDTQYF. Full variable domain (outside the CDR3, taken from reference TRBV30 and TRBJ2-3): SQTIHQWPATLVQPVGSPLSLECTVEGTSNPNLYWYRQAAGRGLQLLFYSVGIGQISSEVPQNLSASRPQDRQFILSSKKLLLSDSGFYLCAWEPLNTDTQYFGPGTRLTVL.

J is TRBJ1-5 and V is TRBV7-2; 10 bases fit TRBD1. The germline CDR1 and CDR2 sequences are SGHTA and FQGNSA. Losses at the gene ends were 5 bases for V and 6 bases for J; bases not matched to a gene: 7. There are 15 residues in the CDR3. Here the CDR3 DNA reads TGTGCCAGCAGCAAGATAGGGACAGGGGCTCAGCCCCAGCATTTT. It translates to CASSKIGTGAQPQHF.

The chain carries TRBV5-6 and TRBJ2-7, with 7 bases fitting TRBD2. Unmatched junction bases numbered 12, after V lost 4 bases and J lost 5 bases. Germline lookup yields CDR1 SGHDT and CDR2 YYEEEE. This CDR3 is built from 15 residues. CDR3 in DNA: TGTGCCAGCAGCGGGGGGGGAACCTGGGGGGACGAGCAGTACTTC. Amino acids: CASSGGGTWGDEQYF.

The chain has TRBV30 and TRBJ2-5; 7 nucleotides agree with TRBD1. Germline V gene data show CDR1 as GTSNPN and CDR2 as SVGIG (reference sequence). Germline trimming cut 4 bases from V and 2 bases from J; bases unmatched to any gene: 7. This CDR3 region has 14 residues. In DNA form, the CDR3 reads TGTGCCTGGACTCGGGACAGTATTCAAGAGACCCAGTACTTC. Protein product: CAWTRDSIQETQYF.

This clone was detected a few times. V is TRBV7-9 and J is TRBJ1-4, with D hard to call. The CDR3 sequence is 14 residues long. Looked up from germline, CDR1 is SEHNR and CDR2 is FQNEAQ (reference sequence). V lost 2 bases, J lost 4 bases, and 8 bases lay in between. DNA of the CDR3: TGTGCCAGCAGCTTAAGACTCAGTAATGAAAAACTGTTTTTT. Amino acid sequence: CASSLRLSNEKLFF.